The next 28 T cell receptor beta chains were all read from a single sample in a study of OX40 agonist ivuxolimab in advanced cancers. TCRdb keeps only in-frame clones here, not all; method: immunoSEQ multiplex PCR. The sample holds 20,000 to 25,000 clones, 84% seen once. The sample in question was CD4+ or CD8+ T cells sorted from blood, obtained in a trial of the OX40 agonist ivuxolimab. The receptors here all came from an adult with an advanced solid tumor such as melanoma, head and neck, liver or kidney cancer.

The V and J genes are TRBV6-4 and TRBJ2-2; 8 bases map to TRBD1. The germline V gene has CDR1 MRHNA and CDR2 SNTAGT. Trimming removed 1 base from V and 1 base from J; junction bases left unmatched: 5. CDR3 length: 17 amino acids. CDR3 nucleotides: TGTGCCAGCAGTGACTGGACAGGGACAAAGAACACCGGGGAGCTGTTTTTT. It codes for CASSDWTGTKNTGELFF.

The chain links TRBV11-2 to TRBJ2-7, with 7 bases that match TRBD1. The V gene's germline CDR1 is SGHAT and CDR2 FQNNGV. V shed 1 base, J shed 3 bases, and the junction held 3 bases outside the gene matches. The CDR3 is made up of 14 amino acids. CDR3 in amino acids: CASSLGTGLYEQYF. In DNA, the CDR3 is TGTGCCAGCAGCTTAGGGACAGGACTCTACGAGCAGTACTTC.

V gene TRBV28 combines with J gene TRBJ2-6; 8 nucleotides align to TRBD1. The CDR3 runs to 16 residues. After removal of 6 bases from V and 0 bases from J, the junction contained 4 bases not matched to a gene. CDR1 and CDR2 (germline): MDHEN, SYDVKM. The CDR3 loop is CASSRGQVSGANVLTF. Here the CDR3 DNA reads TGTGCCAGCAGCCGGGGACAGGTCTCTGGGGCCAACGTCCTGACTTTC.

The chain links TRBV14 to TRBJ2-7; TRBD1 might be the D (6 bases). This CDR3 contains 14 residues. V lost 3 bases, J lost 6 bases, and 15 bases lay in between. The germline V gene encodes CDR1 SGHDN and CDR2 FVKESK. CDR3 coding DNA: TGTGCCAGCAGCCACAGTCGGGGACAAGGCGAGCAGTACTTC. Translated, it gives CASSHSRGQGEQYF.

For the CDR3, the DNA is TGTGCCAGCACCCCAGCCCCGGAATCCTACGAGCAGTACTTC. Translation gives CASTPAPESYEQYF. The rearrangement uses TRBV7-2 and TRBJ2-7; unclear D gene. Trimming stripped 7 bases from V and 1 base from J, with 14 bases between. Germline V lookup: CDR1 SGHTA, CDR2 FQGNSA. The CDR3 length is 14 residues. Supplemented by reference TRBV7-2 and TRBJ2-7, the full variable domain reads GAGVSQSPSNKVTEKGKDVELRCDPISGHTALYWYRQSLGQGLEFLIYFQGNSAPDKSGLPSDRFSAERTGGSVSTLTIQRTQQEDSAVYLCASTPAPESYEQYFGPGTRLTVT.

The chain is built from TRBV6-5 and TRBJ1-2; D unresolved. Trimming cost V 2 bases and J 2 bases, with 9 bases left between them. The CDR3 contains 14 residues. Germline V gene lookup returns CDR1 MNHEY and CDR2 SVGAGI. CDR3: CASSYGQDNYGYTF. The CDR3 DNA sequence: TGTGCCAGCAGTTACGGGCAGGACAACTATGGCTACACCTTC.

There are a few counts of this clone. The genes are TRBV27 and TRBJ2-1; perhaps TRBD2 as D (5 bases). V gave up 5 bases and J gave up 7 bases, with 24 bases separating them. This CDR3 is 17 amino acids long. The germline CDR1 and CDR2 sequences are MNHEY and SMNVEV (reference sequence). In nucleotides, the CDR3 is TGTGCCAGCAGTCCGGGTATCCCCGACCCCGGGAAGAATGAGCAGTTCTTC. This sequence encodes CASSPGIPDPGKNEQFF.

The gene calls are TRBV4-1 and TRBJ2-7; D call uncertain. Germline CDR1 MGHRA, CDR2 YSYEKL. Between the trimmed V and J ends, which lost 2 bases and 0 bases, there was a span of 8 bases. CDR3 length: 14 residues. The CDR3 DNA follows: TGCGCCAGCAGCCAATCTCCAGGCTCCTACGAGCAGTACTTC. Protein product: CASSQSPGSYEQYF.

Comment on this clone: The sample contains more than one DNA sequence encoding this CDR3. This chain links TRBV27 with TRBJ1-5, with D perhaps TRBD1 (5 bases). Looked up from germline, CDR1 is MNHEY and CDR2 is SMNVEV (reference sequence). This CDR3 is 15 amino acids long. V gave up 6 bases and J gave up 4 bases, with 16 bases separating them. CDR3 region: CASSHHGGTNQPQHF. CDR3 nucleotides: TGTGCCAGCAGCCACCATGGGGGAACAAATCAGCCCCAGCATTTT.

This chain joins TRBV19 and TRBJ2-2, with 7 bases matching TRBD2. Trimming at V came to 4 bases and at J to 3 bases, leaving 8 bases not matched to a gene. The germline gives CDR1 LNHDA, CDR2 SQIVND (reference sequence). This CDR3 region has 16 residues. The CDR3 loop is CASSKGSGIHTGELFF. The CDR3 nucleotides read TGTGCCAGTAGTAAAGGGAGCGGGATCCACACCGGGGAGCTGTTTTTT.

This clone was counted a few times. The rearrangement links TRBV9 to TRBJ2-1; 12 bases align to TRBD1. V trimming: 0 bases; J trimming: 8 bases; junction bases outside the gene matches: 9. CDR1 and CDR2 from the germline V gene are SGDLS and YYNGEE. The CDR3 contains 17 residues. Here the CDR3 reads CASSVGAGTGGGDEQFF. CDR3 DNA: TGTGCCAGCAGCGTAGGGGCCGGGACAGGGGGCGGGGATGAGCAGTTCTTC.

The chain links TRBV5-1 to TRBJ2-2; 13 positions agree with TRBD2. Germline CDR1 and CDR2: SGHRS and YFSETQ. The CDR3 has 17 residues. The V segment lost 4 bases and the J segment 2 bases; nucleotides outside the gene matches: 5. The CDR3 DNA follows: TGCGCCAGCAGCCCAGGGACTAGCGGGGCCAACACCGGGGAGCTGTTTTTT. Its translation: CASSPGTSGANTGELFF.

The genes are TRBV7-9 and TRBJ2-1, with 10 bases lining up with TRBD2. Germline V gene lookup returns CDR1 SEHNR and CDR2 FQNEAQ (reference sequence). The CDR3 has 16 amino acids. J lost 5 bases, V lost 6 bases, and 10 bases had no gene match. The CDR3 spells CASRPGSSGGDNEQFF. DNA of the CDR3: TGTGCCAGCAGACCCGGCAGCAGCGGGGGGGACAATGAGCAGTTCTTC.

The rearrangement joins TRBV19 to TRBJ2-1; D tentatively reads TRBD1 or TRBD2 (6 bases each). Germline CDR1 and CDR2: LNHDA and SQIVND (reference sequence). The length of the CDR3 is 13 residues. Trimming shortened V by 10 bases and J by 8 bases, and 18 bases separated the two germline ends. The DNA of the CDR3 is TGTGCCACCCGGAGGGGGGCAGGCGATGAGCAGTTCTTC. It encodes CATRRGAGDEQFF.

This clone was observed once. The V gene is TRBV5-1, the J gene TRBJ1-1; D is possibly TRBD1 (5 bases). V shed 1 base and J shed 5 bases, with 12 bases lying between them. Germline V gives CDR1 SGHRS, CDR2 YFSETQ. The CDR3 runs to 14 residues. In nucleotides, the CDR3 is TGCGCCAGCAGCTTGACACCCGGGGGGACTGAAGCTTTCTTT. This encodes CASSLTPGGTEAFF.

The CDR3 DNA is TGCGCCAGCAGCCTACCAATTCCGGGACAGGGGGCACCAAGTGGGGCCGGGGAGCTGTTTTTT. Translated, it gives CASSLPIPGQGAPSGAGELFF. This chain links TRBV4-1 with TRBJ2-2; 12 bases are shared with TRBD1. The germline V gene has CDR1 MGHRA and CDR2 YSYEKL. Trimming removed 4 bases from V and 6 bases from J; junction bases left unmatched: 21. The CDR3 length is 21 residues.

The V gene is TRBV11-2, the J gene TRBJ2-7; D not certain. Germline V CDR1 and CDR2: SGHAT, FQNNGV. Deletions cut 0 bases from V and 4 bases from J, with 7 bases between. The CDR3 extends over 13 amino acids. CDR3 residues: CASSLEVFYEQYF. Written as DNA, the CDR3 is TGTGCCAGCAGCTTAGAAGTCTTTTACGAGCAGTACTTC.

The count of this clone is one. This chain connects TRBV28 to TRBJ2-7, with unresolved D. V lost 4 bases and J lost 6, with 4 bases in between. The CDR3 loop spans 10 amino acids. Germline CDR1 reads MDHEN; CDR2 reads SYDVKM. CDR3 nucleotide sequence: TGTGCCAGCAGTTCCCTCGAGCAGTACTTC. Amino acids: CASSSLEQYF.

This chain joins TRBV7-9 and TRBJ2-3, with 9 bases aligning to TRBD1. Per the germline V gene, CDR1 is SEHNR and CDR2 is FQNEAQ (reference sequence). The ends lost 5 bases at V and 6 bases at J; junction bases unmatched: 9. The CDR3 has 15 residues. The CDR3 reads CASSQKGQGRDTQYF. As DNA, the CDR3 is TGTGCCAGCAGCCAAAAGGGACAGGGACGCGATACGCAGTATTTT.

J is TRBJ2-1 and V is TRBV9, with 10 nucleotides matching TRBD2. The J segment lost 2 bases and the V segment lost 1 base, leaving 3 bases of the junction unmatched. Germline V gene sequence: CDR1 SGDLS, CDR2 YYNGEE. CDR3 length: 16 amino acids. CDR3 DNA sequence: TGTGCCAGCAGCGTAACAGGACTAGCGGCCTACAATGAGCAGTTCTTC. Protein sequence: CASSVTGLAAYNEQFF. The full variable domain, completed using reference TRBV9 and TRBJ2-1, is DSGVTQTPKHLITATGQRVTLRCSPRSGDLSVYWYQQSLDQGLQFLIQYYNGEERAKGNILERFSAQQFPDLHSELNLSSLELGDSALYFCASSVTGLAAYNEQFFGPGTRLTVL.

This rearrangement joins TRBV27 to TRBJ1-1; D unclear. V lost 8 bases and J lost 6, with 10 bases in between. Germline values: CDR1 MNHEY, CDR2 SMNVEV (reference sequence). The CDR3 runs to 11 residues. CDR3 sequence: CASGESPEAFF. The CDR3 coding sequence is TGTGCCAGCGGTGAGTCCCCTGAAGCTTTCTTT.

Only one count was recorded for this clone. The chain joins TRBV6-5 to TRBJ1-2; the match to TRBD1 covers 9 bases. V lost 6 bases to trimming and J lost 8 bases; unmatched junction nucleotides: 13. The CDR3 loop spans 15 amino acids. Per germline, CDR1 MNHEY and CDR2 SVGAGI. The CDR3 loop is CASSLTWDRAGGYTF. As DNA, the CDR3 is TGTGCCAGCAGCCTCACTTGGGACAGGGCGGGGGGCTACACCTTC.

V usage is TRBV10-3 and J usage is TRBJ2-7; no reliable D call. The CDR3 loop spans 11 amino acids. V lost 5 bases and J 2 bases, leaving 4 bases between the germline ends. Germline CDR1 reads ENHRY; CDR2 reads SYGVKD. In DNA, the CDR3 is TGTGCCATCAGTCCAGCCTACGAGCAGTACTTC. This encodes CAISPAYEQYF.

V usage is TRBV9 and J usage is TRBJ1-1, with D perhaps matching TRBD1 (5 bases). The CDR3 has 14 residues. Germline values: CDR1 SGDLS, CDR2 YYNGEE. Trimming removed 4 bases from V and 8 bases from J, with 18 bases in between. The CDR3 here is CASSKSGTGSEAFF. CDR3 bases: TGTGCCAGCAGCAAGTCCGGGACTGGGAGCGAAGCTTTCTTT.

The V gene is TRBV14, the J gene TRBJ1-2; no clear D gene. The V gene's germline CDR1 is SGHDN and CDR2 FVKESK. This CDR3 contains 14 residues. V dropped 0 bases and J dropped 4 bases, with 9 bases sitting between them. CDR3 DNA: TGTGCCAGCAGCCAAGATGCGGGGATCTATGGCTACACCTTC. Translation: CASSQDAGIYGYTF.

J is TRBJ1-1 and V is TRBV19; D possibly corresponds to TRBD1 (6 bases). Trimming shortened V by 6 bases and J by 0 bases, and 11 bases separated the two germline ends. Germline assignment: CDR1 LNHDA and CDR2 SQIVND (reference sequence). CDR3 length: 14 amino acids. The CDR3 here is CASSVDSMNTEAFF. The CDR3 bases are TGTGCCAGTAGCGTGGACAGCATGAACACTGAAGCTTTCTTT.

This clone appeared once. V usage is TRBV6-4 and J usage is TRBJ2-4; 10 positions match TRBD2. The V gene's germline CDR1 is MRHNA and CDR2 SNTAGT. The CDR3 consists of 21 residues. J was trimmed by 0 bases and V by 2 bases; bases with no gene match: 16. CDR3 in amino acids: CASSDASGGAADLLAKNIQYF. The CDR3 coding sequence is TGTGCCAGCAGTGACGCGAGCGGGGGGGCGGCCGATCTTCTAGCCAAAAACATTCAGTACTTC.

Written as DNA, the CDR3 is TGTGCCAGCAGTTCCGGGGGGAGCTACAATGAGCAGTTCTTC. This translates into CASSSGGSYNEQFF. This chain connects TRBV7-3 to TRBJ2-1; 7 bases fit TRBD2. Unmatched junction bases numbered 5, after V lost 6 bases and J lost 3 bases. CDR1 and CDR2 from the germline V gene are SGHTA and FQGTGA. The CDR3 runs 14 residues.